This T cell receptor (beta chain) derives from a study of shared clonotypes between healthy human individuals. General observations from the study: Clonotype sharing levels among donors were expected to vary with sequencing depth. Clonotypes shared by all four sorted-subset donors had higher generation probabilities than non-shared clonotypes.

Splitting the CD4+ cells yielded a CD45RA+ naive subset and a CD45RA-negative memory subset. As to this clone: Its antigen is currently unknown.

This CDR3 is 15 amino acids long. Germline V CDR1 and CDR2: SGHDN, FVKESK. V lost 1 base to trimming and J lost 4 bases, with 14 bases between them. Using immunoSEQ multiplex PCR, the repertoire was profiled, and TCRdb retains in-frame clones only, with some absent. The sample has hundreds of thousands of clones, around two thirds seen once. What was sequenced was memory CD4+ T cells sorted from blood. Sample subset: CD45RA-negative fraction. The rearrangement joins TRBV14 to TRBJ2-7; a possible D gene is TRBD2 (8 bases). The source is a man under 40 in good health. CDR3: CASSQAGRGRYEQYF. DNA of the CDR3: TGTGCCAGCAGCCAAGCCGGGAGGGGGCGGTACGAGCAGTACTTC.